Listed here is a single T cell receptor (beta chain). The entry originates in a study of blood T cell repertoires in COVID-19. Whole-study context: The samples span acute and convalescent COVID-19 from the United States, Italy and Spain.

Original analysis: For nucleated cells, counts were estimated from reference gene primer amplification. Clones were read by immunoSEQ multiplex PCR, and TCRdb kept only the in-frame ones, dropping some. V, J and clone size derive from that table, while D and trimming were established from the DNA sequence. The repertoire holds roughly 310,000 clones, approximately 89% seen once, with around 9.5% in the top ten. Recruits, aged roughly 18 to 90 years, lived in 24 US areas. Cohort allocation depended upon clinical history that participants reported. Germline V gene lookup returns CDR1 LGHNA and CDR2 YNFKEQ. The CDR3 contains 20 residues. V lost 0 bases and J lost 0; bases outside the gene matches: 12.

Sequenced input: PBMCs or T cells enriched from blood (not recorded which). The chain has TRBV4-2 and TRBJ2-1, with TRBD2 matching 9 bases. The origin of this receptor is a woman aged 40 to 50 who had recovered from COVID-19. CDR3 sequence: CASSQDDTAAGGLSYNEQFF. The CDR3, as DNA: TGTGCCAGCAGCCAAGATGATACGGCAGCGGGAGGACTCTCCTACAATGAGCAGTTCTTC.